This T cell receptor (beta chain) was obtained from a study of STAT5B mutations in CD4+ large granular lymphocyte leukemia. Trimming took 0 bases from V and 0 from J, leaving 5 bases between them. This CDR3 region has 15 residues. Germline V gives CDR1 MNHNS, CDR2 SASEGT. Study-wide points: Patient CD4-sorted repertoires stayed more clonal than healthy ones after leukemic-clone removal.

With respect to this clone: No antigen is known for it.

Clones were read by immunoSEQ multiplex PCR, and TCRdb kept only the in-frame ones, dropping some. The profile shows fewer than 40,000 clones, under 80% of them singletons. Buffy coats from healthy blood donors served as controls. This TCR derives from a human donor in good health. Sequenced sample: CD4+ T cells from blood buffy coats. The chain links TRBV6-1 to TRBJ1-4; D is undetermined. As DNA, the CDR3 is TGTGCCAGCAGTGAAGCGGGAGCAACTAATGAAAAACTGTTTTTT. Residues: CASSEAGATNEKLFF.